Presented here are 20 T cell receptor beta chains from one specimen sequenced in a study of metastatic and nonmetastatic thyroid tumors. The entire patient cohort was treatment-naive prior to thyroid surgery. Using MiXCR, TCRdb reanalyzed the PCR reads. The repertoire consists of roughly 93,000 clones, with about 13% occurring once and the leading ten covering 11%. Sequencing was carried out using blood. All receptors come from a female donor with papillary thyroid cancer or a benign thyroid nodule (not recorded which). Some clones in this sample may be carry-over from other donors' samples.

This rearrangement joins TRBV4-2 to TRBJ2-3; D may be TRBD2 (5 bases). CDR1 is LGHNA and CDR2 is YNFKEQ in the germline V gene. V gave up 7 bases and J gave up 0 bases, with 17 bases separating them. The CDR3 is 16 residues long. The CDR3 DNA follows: TGTGCCAGCACCCGGGGTCTAGCTGCTAGCACAGATACGCAGTATTTT. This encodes CASTRGLAASTDTQYF.

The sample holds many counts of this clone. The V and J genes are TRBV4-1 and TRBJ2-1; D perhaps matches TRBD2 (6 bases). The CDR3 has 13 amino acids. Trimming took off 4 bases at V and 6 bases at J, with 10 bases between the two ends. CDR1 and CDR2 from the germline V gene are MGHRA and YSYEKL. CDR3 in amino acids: CASSLLGSNEQFF. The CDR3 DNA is TGCGCCAGCAGCCTCCTCGGGAGCAATGAGCAGTTCTTC.

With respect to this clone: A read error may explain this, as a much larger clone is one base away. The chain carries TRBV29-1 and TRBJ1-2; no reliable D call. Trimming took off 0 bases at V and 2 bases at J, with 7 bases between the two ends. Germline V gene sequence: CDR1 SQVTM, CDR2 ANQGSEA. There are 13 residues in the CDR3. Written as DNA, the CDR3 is TGCAGCGTTGAAGAGTACGTAAACTATGGCTACACCTTC. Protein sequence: CSVEEYVNYGYTF.

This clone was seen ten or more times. The CDR3 spells CSASGHRGANTEAFF. The CDR3 DNA is TGCAGTGCTAGTGGGCATCGGGGGGCGAACACTGAAGCTTTCTTT. The V and J genes are TRBV20-1 and TRBJ1-1, with D possibly matching TRBD1 (6 bases). There are 15 residues in the CDR3. CDR1 DFQATT and CDR2 SNEGSKA come from the germline V gene (reference sequence). V shed 3 bases and J shed 1 base, with 15 bases lying between them.

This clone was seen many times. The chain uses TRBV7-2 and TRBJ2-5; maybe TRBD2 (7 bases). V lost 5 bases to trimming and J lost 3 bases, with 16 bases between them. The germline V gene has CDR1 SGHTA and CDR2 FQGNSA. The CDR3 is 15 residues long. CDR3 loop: CASSLQGGAKETQYF. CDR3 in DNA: TGTGCCAGCAGCCTCCAAGGGGGGGCGAAAGAGACCCAGTACTTC.

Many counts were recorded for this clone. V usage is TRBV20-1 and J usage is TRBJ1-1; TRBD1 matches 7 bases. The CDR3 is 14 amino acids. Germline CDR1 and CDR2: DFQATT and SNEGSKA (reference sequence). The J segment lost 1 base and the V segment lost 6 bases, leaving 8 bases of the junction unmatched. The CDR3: CSAPLDRKNTEAFF. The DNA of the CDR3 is TGCAGTGCCCCCCTGGACAGGAAGAACACTGAAGCTTTCTTT.

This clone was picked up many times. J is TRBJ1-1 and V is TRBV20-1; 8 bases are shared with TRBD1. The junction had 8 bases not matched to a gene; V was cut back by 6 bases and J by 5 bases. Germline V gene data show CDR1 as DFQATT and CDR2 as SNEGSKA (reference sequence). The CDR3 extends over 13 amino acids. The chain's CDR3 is CSATPGGETEAFF. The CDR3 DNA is TGCAGTGCCACCCCAGGGGGCGAAACTGAAGCTTTCTTT.

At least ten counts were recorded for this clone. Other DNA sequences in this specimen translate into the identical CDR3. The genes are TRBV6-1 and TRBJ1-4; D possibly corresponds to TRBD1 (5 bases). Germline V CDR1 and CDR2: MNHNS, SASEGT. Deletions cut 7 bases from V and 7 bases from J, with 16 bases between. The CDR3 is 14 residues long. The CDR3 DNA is TGTGCCAGCAACTCTCCTGGCGGGACTGAAAAACTGTTTTTT. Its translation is CASNSPGGTEKLFF.

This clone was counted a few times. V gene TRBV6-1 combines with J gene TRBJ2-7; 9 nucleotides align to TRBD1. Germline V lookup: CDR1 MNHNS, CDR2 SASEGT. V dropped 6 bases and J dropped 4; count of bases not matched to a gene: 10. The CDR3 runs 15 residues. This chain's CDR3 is CASRRTRTGAYEQYF. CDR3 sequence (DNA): TGTGCCAGCAGACGGACACGGACAGGGGCGTACGAGCAGTACTTC.

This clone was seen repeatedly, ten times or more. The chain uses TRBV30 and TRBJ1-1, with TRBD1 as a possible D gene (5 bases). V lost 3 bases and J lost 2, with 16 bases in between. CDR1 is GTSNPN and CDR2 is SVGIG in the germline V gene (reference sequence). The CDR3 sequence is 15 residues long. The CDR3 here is CAWRGPRVGNTEAFF. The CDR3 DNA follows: TGTGCCTGGAGGGGGCCCCGGGTCGGCAACACTGAAGCTTTCTTT.

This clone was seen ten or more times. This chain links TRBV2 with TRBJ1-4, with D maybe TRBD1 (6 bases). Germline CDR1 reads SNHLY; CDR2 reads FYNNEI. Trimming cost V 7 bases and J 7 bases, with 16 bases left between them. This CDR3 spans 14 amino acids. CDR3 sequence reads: CASNRNRVGEKLFF. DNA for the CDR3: TGTGCCAGCAACAGAAACAGGGTGGGTGAAAAACTGTTTTTT.

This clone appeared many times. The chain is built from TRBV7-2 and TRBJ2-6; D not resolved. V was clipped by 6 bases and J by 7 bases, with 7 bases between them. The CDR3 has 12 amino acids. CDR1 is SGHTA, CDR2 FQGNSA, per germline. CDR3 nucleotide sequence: TGTGCCAGCAGACGGAGCGCCAACGTCCTGACTTTC. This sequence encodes CASRRSANVLTF. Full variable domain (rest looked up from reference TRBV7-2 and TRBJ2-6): GAGVSQSPSNKVTEKGKDVELRCDPISGHTALYWYRQSLGQGLEFLIYFQGNSAPDKSGLPSDRFSAERTGGSVSTLTIQRTQQEDSAVYLCASRRSANVLTFGAGSRLTVL.

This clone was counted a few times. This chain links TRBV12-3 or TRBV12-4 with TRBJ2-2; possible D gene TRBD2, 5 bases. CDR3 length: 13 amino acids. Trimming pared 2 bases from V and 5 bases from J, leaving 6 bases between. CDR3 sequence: CASSLTRTGELFF. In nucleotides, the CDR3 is TGTGCCAGCAGTTTAACTAGAACCGGGGAGCTGTTTTTT.

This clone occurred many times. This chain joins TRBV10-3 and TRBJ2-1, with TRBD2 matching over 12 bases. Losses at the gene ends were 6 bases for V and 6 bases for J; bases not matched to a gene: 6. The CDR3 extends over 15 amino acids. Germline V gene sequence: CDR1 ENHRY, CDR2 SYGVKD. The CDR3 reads CAISATSGSSNEQFF. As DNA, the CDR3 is TGTGCCATCAGCGCGACTAGCGGGAGCTCCAATGAGCAGTTCTTC.

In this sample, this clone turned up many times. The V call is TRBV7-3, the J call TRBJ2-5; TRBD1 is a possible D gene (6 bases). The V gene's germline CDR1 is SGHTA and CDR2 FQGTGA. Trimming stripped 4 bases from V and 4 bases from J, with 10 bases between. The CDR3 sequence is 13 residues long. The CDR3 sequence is CASSSQGRETQYF. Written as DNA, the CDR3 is TGTGCCAGCAGCTCCCAGGGGCGAGAGACCCAGTACTTC.

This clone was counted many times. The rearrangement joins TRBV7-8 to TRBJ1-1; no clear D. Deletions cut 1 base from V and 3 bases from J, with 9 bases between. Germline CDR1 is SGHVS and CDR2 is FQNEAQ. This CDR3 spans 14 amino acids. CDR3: CASSLVKGYTEAFF. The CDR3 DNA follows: TGTGCCAGCAGCTTAGTTAAAGGGTACACTGAAGCTTTCTTT.

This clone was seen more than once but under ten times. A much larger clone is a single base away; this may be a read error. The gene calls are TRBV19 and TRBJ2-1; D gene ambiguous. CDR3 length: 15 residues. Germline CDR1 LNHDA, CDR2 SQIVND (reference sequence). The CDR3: CASSTVDKIYNEKFF. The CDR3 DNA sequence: TGTGCCAGTAGTACTGTGGATAAAATCTACAATGAGAAGTTCTTC.

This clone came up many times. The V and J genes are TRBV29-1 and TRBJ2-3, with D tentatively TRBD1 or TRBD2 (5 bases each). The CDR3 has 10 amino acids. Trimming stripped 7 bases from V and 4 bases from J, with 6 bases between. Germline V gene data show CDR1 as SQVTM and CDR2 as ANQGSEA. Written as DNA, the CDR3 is TGCAGCGGGGGGTCAGATACGCAGTATTTT. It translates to CSGGSDTQYF.

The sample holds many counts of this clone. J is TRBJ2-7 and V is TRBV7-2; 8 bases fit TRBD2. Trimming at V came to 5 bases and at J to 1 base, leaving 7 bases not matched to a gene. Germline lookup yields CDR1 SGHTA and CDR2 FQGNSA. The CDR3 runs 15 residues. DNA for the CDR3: TGTGCCAGCAGCCCGAGGACTAGCCTTTCCTACGAGCAGTACTTC. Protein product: CASSPRTSLSYEQYF. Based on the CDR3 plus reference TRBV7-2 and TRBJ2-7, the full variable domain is GAGVSQSPSNKVTEKGKDVELRCDPISGHTALYWYRQSLGQGLEFLIYFQGNSAPDKSGLPSDRFSAERTGGSVSTLTIQRTQQEDSAVYLCASSPRTSLSYEQYFGPGTRLTVT.

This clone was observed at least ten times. For the CDR3, the DNA is TGTGCCAGCAGCCAAGTAAACACCATATATTTT. As protein: CASSQVNTIYF. The rearrangement joins TRBV3-1 to TRBJ1-3; no clear D. The CDR3 extends over 11 amino acids. From germline, CDR1 is LGHDT and CDR2 YNNKEL (reference sequence). The V end lost 1 base, the J end lost 6 bases, and 1 base lay between the germline ends.